This record covers a single TCR beta chain. These data come from a study of monozygotic twins with inflammatory bowel disease. CDR3 length equals 16 residues. Germline CDR1 DFQATT, CDR2 SNEGSKA (reference sequence). One entry per CDR3 protein, without DNA, is what TCRdb gives after re-calling the 5' RACE reads. Its table records approximately 400,000 distinct CDR3 sequences. V and J are TRBV20-1 and TRBJ2-3; TCRdb designates TRBD2, a call that cannot be tested without DNA. The source of this sequence is a human donor with ulcerative colitis or Crohn's disease, or a healthy co-twin of an affected twin (not recorded which). Sequencing used blood. The CDR3: CSAKGLAGVGADTQYF.